A single sample gave rise to the 16 T cell receptor beta chains below, sequenced in a study of post-analysis software for immune sequencing data (dated by TCRdb to between 2015 and 2016). The investigation overall reported the following: About five TRBV segments, including TRBV5-6, TRBV5-1 and TRBV20-1, were significantly more frequent in patients than controls.

No cognate antigen is known for these TCRs. The library was generated by PCR. The sample was run on an Illumina HiSeq 2500. To reduce PCR and sequencing biases, unique molecular identifiers were incorporated into the TCR beta cDNA libraries. TCRdb handled the public reads itself, with Q25 trimming in fastp and clone calling in MiXCR, and kept productive beta chains. Rows with a matching CDR3 protein are joined into one entry that keeps the most common DNA and genes. Across this sample there are more than 450,000 distinct CDR3 sequences, with around 31% seen only once. The ten largest clones add up to 4.5% to 7.5% of the sample. Sequenced material: blood. These receptors originate from a girl aged 2-17 years with multiple sclerosis.

The J gene is TRBJ2-1, the V gene TRBV6-4, with 8 bases fitting TRBD2. CDR3 length: 15 residues. Germline V CDR1 and CDR2: MRHNA, SNTAGT. The ends lost 0 bases at V and 8 bases at J; junction bases unmatched: 6. CDR3 sequence reads: CASSDSSGARDEQFF. The CDR3 DNA follows: TGTGCCAGCAGTGACTCTAGCGGGGCCCGAGATGAGCAGTTCTTC.

This clonotype was observed a few times. The rearrangement joins TRBV4-1 to TRBJ2-7, with D uncertain. Near its end, the DNA agrees better with TRBJ2-5, so the J call may be wrong. This CDR3 is 12 amino acids long. Germline CDR1 is MGHRA and CDR2 is YSYEKL. The CDR3 DNA reads TGCGCCAGCAGCCAAGTAGGAACGACCCAGTACTTC. As protein: CASSQVGTTQYF.

The chain uses TRBV20-1 and TRBJ1-5; D is perhaps TRBD1 (6 bases). Looked up from germline, CDR1 is DFQATT and CDR2 is SNEGSKA (reference sequence). CDR3 length equals 16 residues. Trimming shortened V by 3 bases and J by 0 bases, and 15 bases separated the two germline ends. The CDR3 DNA reads TGCAGTGCTAGGCATACAGGGTCAAATAGCAATCAGCCCCAGCATTTT. It is translated as CSARHTGSNSNQPQHF.

This clonotype was counted many times. V usage is TRBV6-4 and J usage is TRBJ2-7, with unresolved D. Deletions cut 5 bases from V and 3 bases from J, with 5 bases between. CDR1 and CDR2 from the germline V gene are MRHNA and SNTAGT. This CDR3 is built from 11 residues. CDR3 loop: CASSYNYEQYF. CDR3 DNA sequence: TGTGCCAGCAGTTACAACTACGAGCAGTACTTC.

This clonotype was found a few times. V gene TRBV27 combines with J gene TRBJ1-4; possibly TRBD1 for D (6 bases). V lost 5 bases, J lost 7 bases, and 17 bases lay in between. This CDR3 spans 15 amino acids. CDR1 and CDR2 (germline): MNHEY, SMNVEV (reference sequence). CDR3 protein: CASSVHRDGAEKLFF. As DNA, the CDR3 is TGTGCCAGCAGTGTCCACAGGGATGGGGCTGAAAAACTGTTTTTT.

This chain links TRBV5-4 with TRBJ2-1, with TRBD2 matching over 9 bases. Trimming at V came to 0 bases and at J to 7 bases, leaving 8 bases not matched to a gene. The CDR3 runs to 16 residues. Germline-derived CDR1 and CDR2 are SGHNT and YYREEE (reference sequence). CDR3 loop: CASSLGAGGPMNEQFF. For the CDR3, the DNA is TGTGCCAGCAGCTTGGGCGCGGGGGGGCCGATGAATGAGCAGTTCTTC. The full variable domain, its missing parts supplied by reference TRBV5-4 and TRBJ2-1, is ETGVTQSPTHLIKTRGQQVTLRCSSQSGHNTVSWYQQALGQGPQFIFQYYREEENGRGNFPPRFSGLQFPNYSSELNVNALELDDSALYLCASSLGAGGPMNEQFFGPGTRLTVL.

V gene TRBV12-3 or TRBV12-4 combines with J gene TRBJ1-2; tentatively, D is TRBD1 (6 bases). The CDR3 is 12 amino acids. Between the trimmed V and J ends, which lost 6 bases and 6 bases, there was a span of 11 bases. CDR3 coding DNA: TGTGCCAGCAGCGGACAGTTCAATGGCTACACCTTC. It specifies CASSGQFNGYTF.

The chain employs TRBV10-3 and TRBJ2-3; TRBD2 agrees at 12 bases. Germline loops: CDR1 ENHRY, CDR2 SYGVKD. V lost 10 bases to trimming and J lost 3 bases; unmatched junction nucleotides: 11. The CDR3 totals 16 residues. CDR3 loop: CATSPTSGGLTDTQYF. DNA for the CDR3: TGTGCCACCAGCCCGACTAGCGGGGGTTTGACAGATACGCAGTATTTT.

This rearrangement joins TRBV19 to TRBJ2-1, with D uncertain. Trimming stripped 3 bases from V and 13 bases from J, with 10 bases between. Germline V gene sequence: CDR1 LNHDA, CDR2 SQIVND (reference sequence). The length of the CDR3 is 11 residues. The CDR3 region is CASSIAREQFF. The CDR3 DNA reads TGTGCCAGTAGTATTGCGAGAGAACAGTTCTTC.

The chain joins TRBV7-6 to TRBJ2-3, with D possibly matching TRBD1 (7 bases). The germline V gene has CDR1 SGHVS and CDR2 FNYEAQ. The CDR3 consists of 16 residues. V was clipped by 3 bases and J by 6 bases, with 19 bases between them. CDR3: CASSFWIGRGDDTQYF. The CDR3 nucleotides read TGTGCCAGCAGCTTTTGGATCGGCAGGGGGGACGATACGCAGTATTTT.

This clonotype was observed a handful of times. The chain combines TRBV5-6 with TRBJ2-5; no firm D call. CDR1 and CDR2 from the germline V gene are SGHDT and YYEEEE. The length of the CDR3 is 13 residues. V was shortened by 4 bases and J by 1 base, with 8 bases between the two germline ends. CDR3 region: CASSAQIQETQYF. The CDR3 DNA follows: TGTGCCAGCAGCGCCCAGATCCAAGAGACCCAGTACTTC.

This clonotype was observed many times. One junction end does not reproduce the germline sequence, and a read error may be involved. The chain recombines TRBV5-1 with TRBJ2-7, with 10 bases lining up with TRBD1. CDR1 is SGHRS and CDR2 is YFSETQ in the germline V gene. CDR3 size: 14 residues. DNA for the CDR3: TGTGCCAGCAGCTCCCCGGGACAGGGGTACGAGCAGTACTTC. The encoded protein is CASSSPGQGYEQYF.

The gene calls are TRBV27 and TRBJ1-2; D is unclear. V lost 3 bases and J 3 bases, leaving 8 bases between the germline ends. Germline V gene lookup returns CDR1 MNHEY and CDR2 SMNVEV (reference sequence). The CDR3 is 13 residues long. The CDR3 DNA reads TGTGCCAGCAGTTTTGTGGGGTACTATGGCTACACCTTC. This codes for CASSFVGYYGYTF.

The sample holds a few counts of this clonotype. The chain has TRBV6-6 and TRBJ2-4; TRBD2 might be the D (5 bases). The CDR3 runs 14 residues. V dropped 3 bases and J dropped 13 bases, with 19 bases sitting between them. Germline values: CDR1 MNHNY, CDR2 SVGAGI (reference sequence). CDR3 sequence reads: CASSYRLLEGEQYF. CDR3 DNA sequence: TGTGCCAGCAGTTATAGGCTCCTAGAGGGTGAGCAGTACTTC.

This clonotype was observed a few times. The chain is built from TRBV18 and TRBJ2-5, with TRBD2 as a possible D gene (6 bases). The CDR3 contains 14 residues. Germline CDR1 KGHSH, CDR2 LQKENI. The V end lost 2 bases, the J end lost 4 bases, and 11 bases lay between the germline ends. The CDR3 loop is CASSPSAGTETQYF. DNA of the CDR3: TGTGCCAGCTCACCATCCGCGGGGACAGAGACCCAGTACTTC.

Only a few counts were recorded for this clonotype. The V gene is TRBV20-1, the J gene TRBJ2-3, with a possible D match to TRBD1 (5 bases). The CDR3 has 12 amino acids. Germline loops: CDR1 DFQATT, CDR2 SNEGSKA (reference sequence). With 5 bases removed from V and 5 bases from J, the gap between germline ends came to 11 bases. For the CDR3, the DNA is TGCAGTGCTTTTACTCAGGGAGATACGCAGTATTTT. Residues: CSAFTQGDTQYF.